The clone carrying this T cell receptor (beta chain) was seen only a few times. The antigen is unknown. V lost 0 bases and J lost 6; bases outside the gene matches: 4. Germline loops: CDR1 DFQATT, CDR2 SNEGSKA (reference sequence). The CDR3 runs to 14 residues. This sample was taken from a study of T-cell memory formation after mild COVID-19. On the study more broadly: TCR clusters showed largely donor specificity. Overall study results and limits: Cross-reactive memory apparently joined, as some responding clones appeared in pre-infection memory.

Constant-segment-primed 5'RACE gave TCR alpha and TCR beta cDNA libraries with sample barcodes and UMIs. TCRdb fed the 5' RACE reads into MiXCR, producing one record per CDR3 protein. The sample holds fewer than 700,000 distinct CDR3 sequences, about a sixth seen once. Sequencing was done on a sample of PBMCs or a T cell subset sorted from them (not recorded which). This sequence was found in an adult woman who had mild COVID-19 (a few samples of this study predate the infection). Cell type and time point are not known. The rearrangement joins TRBV20-1 to TRBJ2-2, with 7 nucleotides matching TRBD2. CDR3 protein: CSAREGGIAGELFF. The CDR3 DNA is TGCAGTGCTAGAGAGGGGGGGATAGCCGGGGAGCTGTTTTTT.